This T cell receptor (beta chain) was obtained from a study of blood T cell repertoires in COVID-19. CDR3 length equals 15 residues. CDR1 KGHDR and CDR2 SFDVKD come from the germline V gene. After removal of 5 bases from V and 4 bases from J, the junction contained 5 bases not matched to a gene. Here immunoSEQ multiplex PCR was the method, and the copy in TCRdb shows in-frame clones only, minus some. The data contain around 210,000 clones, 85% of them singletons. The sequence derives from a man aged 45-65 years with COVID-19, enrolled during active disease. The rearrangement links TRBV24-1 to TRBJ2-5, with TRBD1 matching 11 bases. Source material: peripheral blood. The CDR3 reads CATSVRDRGIETQYF. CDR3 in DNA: TGTGCCACCAGTGTCCGGGACAGGGGGATAGAGACCCAGTACTTC.